The clone carrying this T cell receptor beta chain has at least ten counts. The antigen is unknown. One junction end does not reproduce the germline sequence, and a read error may be involved. This CDR3 is 15 amino acids long. Germline V lookup: CDR1 SSHAT, CDR2 FNYEAQ (reference sequence). Each CDR3 protein gets one entry after TCRdb re-called the reads with MiXCR. The sample lists more than 400,000 distinct CDR3 sequences; roughly 29% were seen once. This entry is derived from a study of T cell repertoires in cytomegalovirus infection. Study results and limitations: Carriage of CMV together with the relevant HLA was identifiable through cumulative public TCR beta family frequency.

The chain links TRBV7-7 to TRBJ2-3, with TRBD2 identical over 11 bases. Sequencing input: PBMCs. The sequence derives from a human donor in good health (CMV status not recorded). Some clones in this sample may be carry-over from other donors' samples. Here the CDR3 reads CASSSGLADLDTQYF. The CDR3 coding sequence is TGTGCTAGCAGCTCGGGACTAGCGGACCTAGATACGCAGTATTTT.